These 2 T cell receptor beta chains share one sample of origin, sequenced in a study of cytomegalovirus exposure and HLA in healthy donors. The PCR contained 60 Vbeta and 13 Jbeta primers. The method was immunoSEQ multiplex PCR; TCRdb's version includes in-frame clones alone and lacks a portion of them. This table holds roughly 120,000 clones. Sequenced material: PBMCs. These receptors were obtained from a man younger than 40 in good health and CMV-seronegative.

The chain employs TRBV6-4 and TRBJ1-6; D uncertain. Germline V gene sequence: CDR1 MRHNA, CDR2 SNTAGT. The CDR3 is 13 amino acids. Trimming took off 5 bases at V and 8 bases at J, with 10 bases between the two ends. Here the CDR3 reads CASSPDTHSPLHF. DNA for the CDR3: TGTGCCAGCAGTCCAGACACTCATTCACCCCTCCACTTT.

The rearrangement links TRBV15 to TRBJ2-7; perhaps TRBD2 as D (6 bases). Trimming shortened V by 3 bases and J by 6 bases, and 18 bases separated the two germline ends. The CDR3 is made up of 15 amino acids. The germline V gene encodes CDR1 LNHNV and CDR2 YYDKDF (reference sequence). The CDR3 DNA reads as TGTGCCACCAGCAGTGGGGCGGAGGGTTCTCCCGAGCAGTACTTC. Its protein is CATSSGAEGSPEQYF.